The 15 T cell receptor beta chains in this list originate from one sample, sequenced in a study of cytomegalovirus exposure and HLA in healthy donors (dated by TCRdb to the late 2010s). Receptor amplification or capture employed the immunoSEQ multiplex PCR assay. For the multiplex PCR, a mixture combining 60 forward primers for TCR Vbeta segments and 13 reverse primers for TCR Jbeta segments was used. TCRdb holds this immuneACCESS table with in-frame rearrangements only. Some clones are missing; in checked studies, unresolved V genes explain under half, and the rest has no known cause. For this sample there are approximately 90,000 clones; approximately 7.7% appear just once. In total, the top ten clones hold about 2.5% of the sample. The material sequenced was PBMCs. The receptor set was obtained from a man aged 45-65 years in good health and CMV-seronegative.

Remarks on this clone: Just one base apart from a much larger clone, this may be a read error. The chain employs TRBV28 and TRBJ1-1; D is perhaps TRBD1 (6 bases). Trimming pared 7 bases from V and 3 bases from J, leaving 9 bases between. The CDR3 consists of 12 residues. Looked up from germline, CDR1 is MDHEN and CDR2 is SYDVKM. CDR3 in DNA: TGTGCCAGCAACAGGGCGGACACTGAAGCTTTCTTT. The encoded protein is CASNRADTEAFF.

The gene calls are TRBV28 and TRBJ2-1, with a weak D call TRBD2 (6 bases). This CDR3 spans 14 amino acids. Trimming shortened V by 5 bases and J by 3 bases, and 11 bases separated the two germline ends. Germline loops: CDR1 MDHEN, CDR2 SYDVKM. CDR3 residues: CASSPQGGYNEQFF. The CDR3 DNA follows: TGTGCCAGCAGTCCTCAGGGAGGCTACAATGAGCAGTTCTTC.

The sample holds a few counts of this clone. V gene TRBV5-1 combines with J gene TRBJ1-1; the match to TRBD1 covers 9 bases. This CDR3 is 17 amino acids long. Germline V CDR1 and CDR2: SGHRS, YFSETQ. V lost 4 bases, J lost 4 bases, and 14 bases stayed unmatched. CDR3 nucleotides: TGCGCCAGCAGCCGTACCATTACAGGGGGCGTTTTCACTGAAGCTTTCTTT. Translation: CASSRTITGGVFTEAFF. The full variable domain, completed using reference TRBV5-1 and TRBJ1-1, is KAGVTQTPRYLIKTRGQQVTLSCSPISGHRSVSWYQQTPGQGLQFLFEYFSETQRNKGNFPGRFSGRQFSNSRSEMNVSTLELGDSALYLCASSRTITGGVFTEAFFGQGTRLTVV.

This clone was picked up a small number of times. This rearrangement joins TRBV19 to TRBJ2-6, with D unclear. Trimming took off 6 bases at V and 2 bases at J, with 8 bases between the two ends. The germline V gene encodes CDR1 LNHDA and CDR2 SQIVND (reference sequence). The CDR3 extends over 14 amino acids. In DNA, the CDR3 is TGTGCCAGTAGGACTCGTACTGGGGCCAACGTCCTGACTTTC. Translation: CASRTRTGANVLTF.

This clone was counted between two and nine times. The genes are TRBV14 and TRBJ2-2; D unclear. V shed 5 bases and J shed 7 bases, with 8 bases lying between them. The CDR3 length is 12 residues. Per germline, CDR1 SGHDN and CDR2 FVKESK. In nucleotides, the CDR3 is TGTGCCAGCAGCTATAGTATCGGGGAGCTGTTTTTT. Translation: CASSYSIGELFF.

This clone was observed a handful of times. The chain combines TRBV19 with TRBJ1-2, with unresolved D. Trimming left V 7 bases short and J 4 bases short, with 10 bases between. CDR1 LNHDA and CDR2 SQIVND come from the germline V gene (reference sequence). CDR3 size: 12 residues. This CDR3 is CASNPRSYGYTF. In DNA form, the CDR3 reads TGTGCCAGTAACCCCCGGAGCTATGGCTACACCTTC.

On this clone itself: Other DNA sequences in the sample encode the same CDR3. This rearrangement joins TRBV19 to TRBJ2-2; 10 nucleotides line up with TRBD2. Germline V gene data show CDR1 as LNHDA and CDR2 as SQIVND (reference sequence). This CDR3 has 14 amino acids. The CDR3 DNA is TGTGCTACCGGACTAGCGGCGAACACCGGGGAGCTGTTTTTT. It specifies CATGLAANTGELFF. Complete variable domain (other parts from reference TRBV19 and TRBJ2-2): DGGITQSPKYLFRKEGQNVTLSCEQNLNHDAMYWYRQDPGQGLRLIYYSQIVNDFQKGDIAEGYSVSREKKESFPLTVTSAQKNPTAFYLCATGLAANTGELFFGEGSRLTVL.

This clone was picked up a small number of times. The J gene is TRBJ2-7, the V gene TRBV27; 10 nucleotides match TRBD2. Trimming took 2 bases from V and 6 from J; bases not matched to a gene: 4. There are 14 residues in the CDR3. CDR1 is MNHEY, CDR2 SMNVEV, per germline (reference sequence). CDR3: CASSLTSGAGEQYF. As DNA, the CDR3 is TGTGCCAGCAGTTTAACTAGCGGGGCGGGCGAGCAGTACTTC.

The J gene is TRBJ1-5, the V gene TRBV21-1; the table's TRBD1 call for D was not verified on the DNA. TRBV21-1 is marked as a pseudogene. CDR3 length equals 16 residues. The CDR3, as DNA: TGTGCCAGCAGCAAATACAGGGGAATATCCTTCCAGCCCCAGCATTTT. It specifies CASSKYRGISFQPQHF.

The rearrangement joins TRBV6-5 to TRBJ2-2, with 9 bases identical to TRBD1. This CDR3 comprises 15 residues. Germline V gives CDR1 MNHEY, CDR2 SVGAGI. The V segment lost 7 bases and the J segment 7 bases; nucleotides outside the gene matches: 10. The CDR3 DNA sequence: TGTGCCAGCACACTAAACAGGGGGCAGATCGGGGAGCTGTTTTTT. The encoded protein is CASTLNRGQIGELFF.

This clone was found a few times. The V call is TRBV7-2, the J call TRBJ2-3; 7 nucleotides match TRBD2. Losses at the gene ends were 1 base for V and 4 bases for J; bases not matched to a gene: 5. The V gene's germline CDR1 is SGHTA and CDR2 FQGNSA. This CDR3 is 15 amino acids long. The CDR3 coding sequence is TGTGCCAGCAGCTTAGACGGCGGGAGATCAGATACGCAGTATTTT. Protein: CASSLDGGRSDTQYF.

The chain's CDR3 is CASSYLDTQYF. The CDR3 DNA is TGTGCCAGCAGTTATCTGGATACGCAGTATTTT. The rearrangement joins TRBV6-6 to TRBJ2-3; D unresolved. V was pared by 3 bases and J by 6 bases, with 4 bases between. CDR1 is MNHNY, CDR2 SVGAGI, per germline (reference sequence). The CDR3 consists of 11 residues.

The chain is built from TRBV2 and TRBJ1-5, with D possibly matching TRBD1 (6 bases). The length of the CDR3 is 12 residues. Germline V gene sequence: CDR1 SNHLY, CDR2 FYNNEI. V was pared by 7 bases and J by 3 bases, with 7 bases between. CDR3 sequence (DNA): TGTGCCAGCACAGGGGACAATCAGCCCCAGCATTTT. It yields the protein CASTGDNQPQHF.

This chain uses TRBV5-8 with TRBJ1-4; maybe TRBD1 (5 bases). CDR3 length: 16 residues. Germline V lookup: CDR1 SGHTS, CDR2 YDEGEE. V shed 0 bases and J shed 2 bases, with 11 bases lying between them. As DNA, the CDR3 is TGTGCCAGCAGCTTGGACGGGGGGTGGACTAATGAAAAACTGTTTTTT. Protein product: CASSLDGGWTNEKLFF.

The chain recombines TRBV7-8 with TRBJ2-5; TRBD1 agrees at 7 bases. The junction had 3 bases not matched to a gene; V was cut back by 6 bases and J by 2 bases. The germline CDR1 and CDR2 sequences are SGHVS and FQNEAQ. The CDR3 is made up of 13 amino acids. CDR3 DNA sequence: TGTGCCAGCAGTTGGGGACAGCAAGAGACCCAGTACTTC. Translated: CASSWGQQETQYF.